Sequencing of this TCR beta chain was carried out in a study of shared clonotypes between healthy human individuals. Notes on the study in general: Clonotypes not shared had lower generation probabilities than those common to all four donors. Sorted-subset sequencing, rarefaction showed, was incomplete despite large depth.

As for this clone: The antigen is undetermined.

V was pared by 3 bases and J by 7 bases, with 13 bases between. The CDR3 runs 13 residues. In germline, CDR1 is MDHEN, CDR2 SYDVKM. The assay ran at deep level. The protocol was immunoSEQ multiplex PCR, while the TCRdb copy is restricted to in-frame clones and leaves out a portion. The sample yields some 1 million clones, around 74% seen once. Sequencing used memory CD4+ T cells sorted from blood. Subset here: CD45RA-negative fraction. The J gene is TRBJ2-7, the V gene TRBV28, with unresolved D. The sequence came from a man in his late teens or twenties in good health. Written as DNA, the CDR3 is TGTGCCAGCAGTTTCTCTACTACGAAGGAGCAGTACTTC. Amino acid sequence: CASSFSTTKEQYF.